This entry is about one TCR beta chain. Its antigen remains unknown. The data originate from a study of cytomegalovirus exposure and HLA in healthy donors. Study-wide results and caveats: In vitro testing confirmed a few CMV-associated chains as specific for CMV antigens. It was found in a later analysis that first-cohort TCR clusters tended to co-occur in the 90 to 150 validation repertoires. Both high specificity and high sensitivity reportedly marked the classifier's diagnosis of cytomegalovirus status.

Assay used: immunoSEQ multiplex PCR; TCRdb lists only in-frame clones, some missing. The table has approximately 280,000 clones, around nine tenths seen once. The CDR3 sequence is 15 residues long. V was clipped by 1 base and J by 0 bases, with 9 bases between them. The germline CDR1 and CDR2 sequences are SGDLS and YYNGEE. A 120-subject validation cohort, separate from the roughly 670-subject first cohort, supplied the donors. Sequencing input: PBMCs. J is TRBJ2-3 and V is TRBV9; D is ambiguous. This TCR was recovered from a woman younger than 35 in good health and CMV-seronegative. CDR3 region: CASSVLIGSTDTQYF. The DNA of the CDR3 is TGTGCCAGCAGCGTACTAATCGGGAGCACAGATACGCAGTATTTT.